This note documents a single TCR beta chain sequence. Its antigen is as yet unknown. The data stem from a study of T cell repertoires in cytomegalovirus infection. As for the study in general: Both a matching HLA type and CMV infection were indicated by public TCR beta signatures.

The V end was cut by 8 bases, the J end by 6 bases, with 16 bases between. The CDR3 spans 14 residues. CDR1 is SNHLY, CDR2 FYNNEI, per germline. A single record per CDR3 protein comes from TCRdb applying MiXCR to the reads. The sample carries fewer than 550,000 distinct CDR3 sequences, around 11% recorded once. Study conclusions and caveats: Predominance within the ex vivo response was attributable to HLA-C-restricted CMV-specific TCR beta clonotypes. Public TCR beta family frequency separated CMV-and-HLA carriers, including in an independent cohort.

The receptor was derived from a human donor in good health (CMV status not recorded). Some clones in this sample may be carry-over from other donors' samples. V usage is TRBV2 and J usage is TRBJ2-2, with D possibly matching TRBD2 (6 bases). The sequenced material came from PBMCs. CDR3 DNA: TGTGCCAGCGGTGCGGGACCCGGATCCGGGGAGCTGTTTTTT. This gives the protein CASGAGPGSGELFF.